These 13 T cell receptor beta chains came from one sample sequenced in a study of identifying expanded T cells in peripheral blood. Assay: immunoSEQ multiplex PCR; the TCRdb copy retains only in-frame clones and omits some. The top ten hold roughly 3.3% of the sample, which has more than 95,000 clones, 75% to 90% seen once. Sequenced sample: blood. The receptor source for this set is a person between 18 and 69 years old in good health.

The rearrangement links TRBV30 to TRBJ2-5; TRBD1 agrees at 7 bases. V lost 4 bases and J lost 1; bases outside the gene matches: 15. Germline-derived CDR1 and CDR2 are GTSNPN and SVGIG (reference sequence). This CDR3 spans 17 amino acids. The CDR3 loop reads CAWNDAVMGQLQETQYF. DNA for the CDR3: TGTGCCTGGAACGACGCAGTAATGGGACAGCTCCAAGAGACCCAGTACTTC. Variable domain in full (rest from reference TRBV30 and TRBJ2-5): SQTIHQWPATLVQPVGSPLSLECTVEGTSNPNLYWYRQAAGRGLQLLFYSVGIGQISSEVPQNLSASRPQDRQFILSSKKLLLSDSGFYLCAWNDAVMGQLQETQYFGPGTRLLVL.

The chain combines TRBV2 with TRBJ2-7; 8 nucleotides agree with TRBD2. Germline-derived CDR1 and CDR2 are SNHLY and FYNNEI. This CDR3 region has 18 residues. Trimming at V came to 4 bases and at J to 0 bases, leaving 14 bases not matched to a gene. CDR3 nucleotide sequence: TGTGCCAGCAGTGCGGGGTTTGGAGCGGGGGATTCCTCCTACGAGCAGTACTTC. Amino acids: CASSAGFGAGDSSYEQYF.

The chain has TRBV10-2 and TRBJ1-5, with D uncertain. The CDR3 runs to 17 residues. Trimming took off 0 bases at V and 0 bases at J, with 12 bases between the two ends. Germline V gene data show CDR1 as WSHSY and CDR2 as SAAADI. The CDR3 region has the DNA TGCGCCAGCAGTGAGTCGAGCTGGGGAAATAGCAATCAGCCCCAGCATTTT. Translation: CASSESSWGNSNQPQHF.

The chain recombines TRBV6-6 with TRBJ1-5; D is unclear. Germline V gene data show CDR1 as MNHNY and CDR2 as SVGAGI (reference sequence). With 7 bases removed from V and 0 bases from J, the gap between germline ends came to 7 bases. The CDR3 runs 13 residues. The CDR3 protein is CASTVGSNQPQHF. In nucleotides, the CDR3 is TGTGCCAGCACGGTGGGTAGCAATCAGCCCCAGCATTTT.

The gene calls are TRBV6-5 and TRBJ2-3; no firm D call. The CDR3 sequence is 11 residues long. The germline V and J ends were trimmed by 10 bases and 3 bases, with 8 bases remaining between them. Germline lookup yields CDR1 MNHEY and CDR2 SVGAGI. CDR3 in DNA: TGTGCCATCGGTCGGACAGATACGCAGTATTTT. Translating it yields CAIGRTDTQYF.

The chain has TRBV27 and TRBJ1-3; no definite D call. Germline V lookup: CDR1 MNHEY, CDR2 SMNVEV (reference sequence). Deletions cut 6 bases from V and 0 bases from J, with 15 bases between. The CDR3 has 16 amino acids. The CDR3 protein is CASSLSDPNSGNTIYF. DNA of the CDR3: TGTGCCAGCAGCCTATCAGACCCTAACTCTGGAAACACCATATATTTT.

This sequence joins TRBV5-1 and TRBJ1-5, with no clear D. In germline, CDR1 is SGHRS, CDR2 YFSETQ. The CDR3 spans 15 residues. The V and J ends lost 0 bases and 0 bases respectively, with 7 bases between them. CDR3 in amino acids: CASSLGGYSNQPQHF. Written as DNA, the CDR3 is TGCGCCAGCAGCTTGGGAGGGTATAGCAATCAGCCCCAGCATTTT.

This chain connects TRBV5-8 to TRBJ2-1, with D perhaps matching TRBD1 (5 bases). Looked up from germline, CDR1 is SGHTS and CDR2 is YDEGEE. CDR3 length equals 15 residues. Trimming stripped 4 bases from V and 0 bases from J, with 11 bases between. The CDR3 spells CASSVWTSSYNEQFF. In nucleotides, the CDR3 is TGTGCCAGCAGCGTATGGACAAGCTCCTACAATGAGCAGTTCTTC.

This sequence joins TRBV4-3 and TRBJ2-7; D perhaps matches TRBD1 (5 bases). CDR3 size: 16 residues. Trimming shortened V by 0 bases and J by 4 bases, and 16 bases separated the two germline ends. CDR1 LGHNA and CDR2 YSLEER come from the germline V gene. As DNA, the CDR3 is TGCGCCAGCAGCCAAGATCGGTACGTGGGGCTTTACGAGCAGTACTTC. This gives the protein CASSQDRYVGLYEQYF.

The CDR3 DNA reads TGTGCCAGCAGCCCCCGAGGGGGCTGGGCTAATGAAAAACTGTTTTTT. Translation: CASSPRGGWANEKLFF. V and J are TRBV11-3 and TRBJ1-4, with 7 bases that match TRBD1. Trimming at V came to 5 bases and at J to 3 bases, leaving 9 bases not matched to a gene. CDR1 SGHNT and CDR2 YENEEA come from the germline V gene. The CDR3 runs to 16 residues. Variable domain in full (rest from reference TRBV11-3 and TRBJ1-4): EAGVVQSPRYKIIEKKQPVAFWCNPISGHNTLYWYLQNLGQGPELLIRYENEEAVDDSQLPKDRFSAERLKGVDSTLKIQPAELGDSAVYLCASSPRGGWANEKLFFGSGTQLSVL.

The chain has TRBV6-1 and TRBJ2-7; D call uncertain. CDR3 length: 13 residues. The V gene's germline CDR1 is MNHNS and CDR2 SASEGT. V was shortened by 3 bases and J by 6 bases, with 12 bases between the two germline ends. CDR3 in DNA: TGTGCCAGCAGTGACGGAACCCGGACCGAGCAGTACTTC. The encoded protein is CASSDGTRTEQYF.

The gene calls are TRBV15 and TRBJ2-5; TRBD1 matches at 10 bases. The germline CDR1 and CDR2 sequences are LNHNV and YYDKDF (reference sequence). The CDR3 is 14 residues long. V was clipped by 2 bases and J by 4 bases; unmatched bases: 1. DNA for the CDR3: TGTGCCACCAGCAGACGGACAGGGGGAGAGACCCAGTACTTC. Translated: CATSRRTGGETQYF.

This rearrangement joins TRBV18 to TRBJ1-4, with D unclear. The CDR3 is made up of 16 amino acids. Per germline, CDR1 KGHSH and CDR2 LQKENI. V was shortened by 6 bases and J by 0 bases, with 14 bases between the two germline ends. CDR3 coding DNA: TGTGCCAGCTCGCTTACCGGTCCCGCAACTAATGAAAAACTGTTTTTT. Translating gives CASSLTGPATNEKLFF.